The rows below give T cell receptor beta chains drawn from one sample of a study of blood T cell repertoires in COVID-19. TCRdb keeps only in-frame clones here, not all; method: immunoSEQ multiplex PCR. The sample carries about 120,000 clones, over 70% recorded once. The sample was peripheral blood. The receptors originated from a woman between 65 and 79 years old with acute or convalescent COVID-19. The CDR3 runs from the conserved cysteine through the conserved F or W. D genes are given only for firm matches. The size entry is marked missing in some rows and otherwise reads once, few, many or a size class.

clone_size d_call j_call v_call cdr3_aa cdr3_nt
NA NA TRBJ1-1 TRBV5-1 CASSKMTDDEAFF TGCGCCAGCAGCAAAATGACAGACGATGAAGCTTTCTTT
NA TRBD1 TRBJ1-4 TRBV24-1 CATSDSGTGDHEKLFF TGTGCCACCAGTGACTCCGGGACAGGGGATCATGAAAAACTGTTTTTT
once TRBD2 TRBJ2-1 TRBV11-2 CASSLTSSSYNEQFF TGTGCCAGCAGCTTGACTAGCAGCTCCTACAATGAGCAGTTCTTC
NA TRBD1 TRBJ1-1 TRBV28 CASSLRDRKEAFF TGTGCCAGCAGTTTAAGGGACAGAAAGGAAGCTTTCTTT
NA NA TRBJ1-1 TRBV12-5 CASGLIPFQGSTEAFF TGTGCTAGTGGTTTGATCCCTTTTCAGGGTAGCACTGAAGCTTTCTTT
NA NA TRBJ1-1 TRBV5-1 CASSLGGAVTEAFF TGCGCCAGCAGCTTAGGGGGGGCGGTTACTGAAGCTTTCTTT
NA TRBD1 TRBJ1-5 TRBV24-1 CATSDLRDRRTSGNQPQHF TGTGCCACCAGTGATCTCCGGGACAGAAGGACTTCAGGTAATCAGCCCCAGCATTTT
once NA TRBJ1-1 TRBV7-2 CASNRRQGAEAFF TGTGCCAGCAACCGCCGGCAGGGTGCTGAAGCTTTCTTT
NA TRBD2 TRBJ2-3 TRBV5-1 CASSLGLAGASDTQYF TGCGCCAGCAGTTTGGGACTAGCGGGGGCCTCGGATACGCAGTATTTT
NA NA TRBJ2-4 TRBV9 CASSDQTENIQYF TGTGCCAGCAGCGACCAGACAGAAAACATTCAGTACTTC
NA TRBD1 TRBJ2-1 TRBV6-1 CASSEGTGGYNEQFF TGTGCCAGCAGTGAAGGGACAGGGGGCTACAATGAGCAGTTCTTC
NA NA TRBJ1-2 TRBV7-2 CASSRTTAGQGYGYTF TGTGCCAGCAGCCGTACGACGGCTGGGCAGGGCTATGGCTACACCTTC
NA TRBD2 TRBJ2-5 TRBV9 CASSSSSGGFQETQYF TGTGCCAGCAGCTCAAGTAGCGGGGGGTTTCAAGAGACCCAGTACTTC
NA NA TRBJ2-1 TRBV19 CASSITVEQFF TGTGCCAGTAGTATAACGGTTGAGCAGTTCTTC
NA NA TRBJ1-2 TRBV2 CASSEVFGSNYGYTF TGTGCCAGCAGTGAAGTTTTCGGTTCTAACTATGGCTACACCTTC
NA TRBD1 TRBJ1-2 TRBV6-5 CASNPGQIYGYTF TGTGCCAGCAACCCGGGACAGATCTATGGCTACACCTTC
once TRBD2 TRBJ2-3 TRBV7-6 CASSLGTSGGPTDTQYF TGTGCCAGCAGCTTAGGGACTAGCGGGGGGCCAACAGATACGCAGTATTTT
NA TRBD1 TRBJ1-2 TRBV7-6 CASSLGTGRANYGYTF TGTGCCAGCAGCTTAGGGACAGGGAGGGCTAACTATGGCTACACCTTC
NA NA TRBJ1-5 TRBV19 CASSVEAGAGNQPQHF TGTGCCAGTAGTGTCGAAGCGGGGGCTGGCAATCAGCCCCAGCATTTT
few TRBD1 TRBJ2-7 TRBV5-1 CASSGGQVGLEQYF TGCGCCAGCAGTGGGGGACAGGTCGGGCTCGAGCAGTACTTC
NA TRBD1 TRBJ2-7 TRBV6-5 CASRATGDEQYF TGTGCCAGCAGGGCCACAGGGGACGAGCAGTACTTC
NA TRBD2 TRBJ2-1 TRBV6-1 CASSEEVRLAGEYNEQFF TGTGCCAGCAGTGAAGAGGTTAGGCTAGCGGGGGAATACAATGAGCAGTTCTTC
NA NA TRBJ1-3 TRBV29-1 CSVGTSSGNTIYF TGCAGCGTTGGTACTTCTTCTGGAAACACCATATATTTT
once NA TRBJ1-2 TRBV7-9 CASSLDHSSYGYTF TGTGCCAGCAGCTTAGATCATAGTAGCTATGGCTACACCTTC
NA TRBD1 TRBJ2-5 TRBV7-7 CASSQGTGSETQYF TGTGCCAGCAGCCAAGGGACAGGGAGCGAGACCCAGTACTTC
NA TRBD1 TRBJ2-5 TRBV19 CASSIIGGTGDLQYF TGTGCCAGTAGTATAATAGGTGGGACAGGGGATCTCCAGTACTTC
NA TRBD2 TRBJ2-3 TRBV7-6 CASSWTGGGATDTQYF TGTGCCAGCAGCTGGACTGGCGGGGGGGCCACAGATACGCAGTATTTT
NA TRBD1 TRBJ1-4 TRBV6-6 CASSYSQGNEKLFF TGTGCCAGCAGTTATTCACAGGGGAATGAAAAACTGTTTTTT
NA NA TRBJ2-6 TRBV9 CASSPPYWAGISGANVLTF TGTGCCAGCAGCCCTCCATATTGGGCAGGCATTTCTGGGGCCAACGTCCTGACTTTC
NA NA TRBJ1-2 TRBV19 CASPGGYYGYTF TGTGCCAGCCCCGGGGGGTACTATGGCTACACCTTC
NA TRBD2 TRBJ2-7 TRBV2 CASTPGTSGPYEQYF TGTGCCAGCACTCCCGGGACTAGCGGACCCTACGAGCAGTACTTC
NA NA TRBJ1-5 TRBV10-3 CAISDGGLSNQPQHF TGTGCCATCAGTGACGGAGGGCTTAGCAATCAGCCCCAGCATTTT
NA NA TRBJ1-5 TRBV6-5 CASKDRPIGNQPQHF TGTGCCAGCAAAGACAGACCTATAGGCAATCAGCCCCAGCATTTT
few NA TRBJ1-5 TRBV5-6 CASSLDGGYSNQPQHF TGTGCCAGCAGCTTGGACGGCGGGTATAGCAATCAGCCCCAGCATTTT
once NA TRBJ2-1 TRBV6-6 CATKGGEVNEQFF TGTGCCACCAAGGGGGGGGAAGTCAATGAGCAGTTCTTC
NA TRBD2 TRBJ2-1 TRBV14 CASSPSGGHYNEQFF TGTGCCAGCAGCCCTAGCGGGGGCCATTACAATGAGCAGTTCTTC
NA TRBD1 TRBJ1-2 TRBV5-4 CASSPRDRVGGYTF TGTGCCAGCAGCCCACGGGACAGGGTCGGTGGCTACACCTTC
NA NA TRBJ2-7 TRBV5-1 CASSLVAGIQGMDEQYF TGCGCCAGCAGCTTGGTCGCGGGGATACAGGGGATGGACGAGCAGTACTTC
NA NA TRBJ1-4 TRBV19 CASTLSNEKLFF TGTGCCAGTACCCTCTCTAATGAAAAACTGTTTTTT
NA NA TRBJ1-5 TRBV12-5 CASGSASESPQHF TGTGCTAGTGGTTCCGCATCCGAGTCGCCCCAGCATTTT
NA NA TRBJ2-7 TRBV4-1 CASSQAEEYEQYF TGCGCCAGCAGCCAAGCCGAGGAGTACGAGCAGTACTTC
NA NA TRBJ1-1 TRBV7-9 CASSLTANTEAFF TGTGCCAGCAGCCTGACAGCGAACACTGAAGCTTTCTTT